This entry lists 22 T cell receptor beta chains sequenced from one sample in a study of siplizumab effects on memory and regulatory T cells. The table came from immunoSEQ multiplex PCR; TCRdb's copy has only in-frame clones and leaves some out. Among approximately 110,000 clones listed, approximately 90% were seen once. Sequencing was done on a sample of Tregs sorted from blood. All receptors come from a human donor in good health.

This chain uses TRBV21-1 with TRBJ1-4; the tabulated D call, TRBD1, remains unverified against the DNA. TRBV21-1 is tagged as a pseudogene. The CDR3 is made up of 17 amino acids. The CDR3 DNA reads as TGTGCCAGCAGCCCTCCCCAGGGGTCACCAACTAATGAAAAACTGTTTTTT. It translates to CASSPPQGSPTNEKLFF.

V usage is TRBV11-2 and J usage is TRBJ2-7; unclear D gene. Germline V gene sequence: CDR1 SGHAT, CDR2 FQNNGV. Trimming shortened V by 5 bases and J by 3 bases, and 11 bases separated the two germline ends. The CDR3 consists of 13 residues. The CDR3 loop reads CASSTGPRYEQYF. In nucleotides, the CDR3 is TGTGCCAGCAGCACCGGGCCTCGCTACGAGCAGTACTTC.

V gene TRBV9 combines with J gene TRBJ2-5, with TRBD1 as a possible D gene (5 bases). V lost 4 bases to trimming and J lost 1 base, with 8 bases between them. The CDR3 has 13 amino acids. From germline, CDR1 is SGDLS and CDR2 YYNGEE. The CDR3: CASSFRAQETQYF. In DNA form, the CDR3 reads TGTGCCAGCAGCTTCAGGGCCCAAGAGACCCAGTACTTC.

In DNA, the CDR3 is TGTGCCAGCAGCTTAGGATCGGGGGTTGGGGAGACCCAGTACTTC. Translation: CASSLGSGVGETQYF. The chain links TRBV7-2 to TRBJ2-5; D is possibly TRBD2 (6 bases). The CDR3 is 15 residues long. V was trimmed by 1 base and J by 5 bases, leaving 14 bases between them. From germline, CDR1 is SGHTA and CDR2 FQGNSA.

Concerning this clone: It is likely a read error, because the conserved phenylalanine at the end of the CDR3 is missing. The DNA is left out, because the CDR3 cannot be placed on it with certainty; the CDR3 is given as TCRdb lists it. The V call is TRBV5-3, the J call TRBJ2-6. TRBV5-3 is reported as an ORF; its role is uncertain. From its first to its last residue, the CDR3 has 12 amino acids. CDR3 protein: CARSLEWAVRLG.

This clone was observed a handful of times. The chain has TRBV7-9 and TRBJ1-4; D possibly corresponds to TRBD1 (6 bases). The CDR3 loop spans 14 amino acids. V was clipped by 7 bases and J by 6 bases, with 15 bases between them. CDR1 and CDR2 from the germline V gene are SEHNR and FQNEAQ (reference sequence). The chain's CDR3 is CASTRRGGYEKLFF. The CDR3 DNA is TGTGCCAGCACCCGAAGGGGGGGCTATGAAAAACTGTTTTTT. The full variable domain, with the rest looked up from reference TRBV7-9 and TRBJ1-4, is DTGVSQNPRHKITKRGQNVTFRCDPISEHNRLYWYRQTLGQGPEFLTYFQNEAQLEKSRLLSDRFSAERPKGSFSTLEIQRTEQGDSAMYLCASTRRGGYEKLFFGSGTQLSVL.

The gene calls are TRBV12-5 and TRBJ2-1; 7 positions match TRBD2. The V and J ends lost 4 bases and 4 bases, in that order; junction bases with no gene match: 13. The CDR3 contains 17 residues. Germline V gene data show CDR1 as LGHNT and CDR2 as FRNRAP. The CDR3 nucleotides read TGTGCTAGTGGTTCGCTATTCGGGACTATACAGTACAATGAGCAGTTCTTC. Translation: CASGSLFGTIQYNEQFF.

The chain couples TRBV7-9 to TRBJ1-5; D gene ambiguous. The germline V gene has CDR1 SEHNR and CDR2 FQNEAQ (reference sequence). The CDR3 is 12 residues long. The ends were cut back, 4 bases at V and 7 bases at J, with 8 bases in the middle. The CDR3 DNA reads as TGTGCCAGCAGCTCGGGAAGCCAGCCCCAGCATTTT. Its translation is CASSSGSQPQHF.

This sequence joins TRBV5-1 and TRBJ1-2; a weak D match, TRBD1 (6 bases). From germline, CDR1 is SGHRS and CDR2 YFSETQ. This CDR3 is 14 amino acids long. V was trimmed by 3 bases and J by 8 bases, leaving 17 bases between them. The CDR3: CASSSPEGDLGYTF. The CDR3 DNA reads TGCGCCAGCAGCTCGCCGGAGGGGGATTTGGGCTACACCTTC.

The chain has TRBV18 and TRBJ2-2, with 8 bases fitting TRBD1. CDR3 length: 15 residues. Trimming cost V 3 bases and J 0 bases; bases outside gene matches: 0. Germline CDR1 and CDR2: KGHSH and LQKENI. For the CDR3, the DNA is TGTGCCAGCTCACCGACAGGGGCGAACACCGGGGAGCTGTTTTTT. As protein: CASSPTGANTGELFF.

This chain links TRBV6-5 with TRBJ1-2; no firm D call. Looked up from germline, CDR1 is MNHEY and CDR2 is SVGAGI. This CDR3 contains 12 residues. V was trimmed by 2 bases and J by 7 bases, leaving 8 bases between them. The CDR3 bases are TGTGCCAGCAGTTACATGGCTGGTGGCTACACCTTC. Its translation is CASSYMAGGYTF.

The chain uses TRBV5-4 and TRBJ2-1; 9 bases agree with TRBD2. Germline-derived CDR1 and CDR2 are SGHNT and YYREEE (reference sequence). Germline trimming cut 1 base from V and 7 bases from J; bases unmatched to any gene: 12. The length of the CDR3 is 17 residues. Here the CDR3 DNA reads TGTGCCAGCAGCTTGTTGTTGACTAGCGGAGGAGGGAATGAGCAGTTCTTC. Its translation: CASSLLLTSGGGNEQFF.

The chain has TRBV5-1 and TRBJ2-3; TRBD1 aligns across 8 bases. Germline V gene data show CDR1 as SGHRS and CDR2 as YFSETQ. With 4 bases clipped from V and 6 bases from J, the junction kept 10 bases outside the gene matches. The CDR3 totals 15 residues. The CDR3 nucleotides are TGCGCCAGCAGCCTGACGGGACAGGAGAGGGATACGCAGTATTTT. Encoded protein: CASSLTGQERDTQYF.

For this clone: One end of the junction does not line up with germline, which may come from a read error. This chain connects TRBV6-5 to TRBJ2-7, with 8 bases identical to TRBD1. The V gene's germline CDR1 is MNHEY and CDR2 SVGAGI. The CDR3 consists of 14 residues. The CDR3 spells CASSPRTGLYGQYF. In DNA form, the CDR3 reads TGTGCCAGCAGTCCCAGGACAGGGCTCTACGGGCAGTACTTC.

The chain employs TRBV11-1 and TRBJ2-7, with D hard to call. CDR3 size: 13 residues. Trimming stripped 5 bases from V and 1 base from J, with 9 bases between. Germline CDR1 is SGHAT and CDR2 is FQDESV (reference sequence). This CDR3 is CASSPDFSYEQYF. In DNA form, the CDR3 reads TGTGCCAGCAGCCCAGACTTTTCCTACGAGCAGTACTTC.

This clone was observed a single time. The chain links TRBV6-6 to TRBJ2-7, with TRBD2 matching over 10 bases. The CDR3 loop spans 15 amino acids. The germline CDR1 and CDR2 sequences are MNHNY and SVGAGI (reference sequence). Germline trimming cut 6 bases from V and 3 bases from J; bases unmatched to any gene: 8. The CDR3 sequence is CASRTGTSEHYEQYF. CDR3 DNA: TGTGCCAGCAGAACCGGGACTAGCGAACACTACGAGCAGTACTTC.

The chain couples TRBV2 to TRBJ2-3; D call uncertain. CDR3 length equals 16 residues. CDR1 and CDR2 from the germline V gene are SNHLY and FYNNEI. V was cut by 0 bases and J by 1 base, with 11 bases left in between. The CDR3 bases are TGTGCCAGCAGTGAAGCGCGGATAGCTGGCACAGATACGCAGTATTTT. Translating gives CASSEARIAGTDTQYF.

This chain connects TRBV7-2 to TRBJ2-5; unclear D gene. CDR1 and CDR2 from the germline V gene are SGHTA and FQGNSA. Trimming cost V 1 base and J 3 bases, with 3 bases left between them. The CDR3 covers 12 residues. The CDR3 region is CASSLVKETQYF. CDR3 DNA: TGTGCCAGCAGCTTAGTAAAAGAGACCCAGTACTTC.

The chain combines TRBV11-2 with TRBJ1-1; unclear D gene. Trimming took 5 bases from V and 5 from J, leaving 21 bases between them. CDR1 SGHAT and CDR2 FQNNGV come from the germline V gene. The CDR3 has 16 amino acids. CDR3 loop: CASSPSGHLTSTEAFF. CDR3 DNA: TGTGCCAGCAGCCCTTCCGGTCATCTAACGTCGACTGAAGCTTTCTTT.

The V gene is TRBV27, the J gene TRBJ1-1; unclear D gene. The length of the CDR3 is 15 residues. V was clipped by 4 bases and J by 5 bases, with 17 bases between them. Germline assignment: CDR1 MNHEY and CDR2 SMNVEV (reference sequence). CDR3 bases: TGTGCCAGCAGTTCCTTCGGCACCGGGAAAACTGAAGCTTTCTTT. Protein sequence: CASSSFGTGKTEAFF.

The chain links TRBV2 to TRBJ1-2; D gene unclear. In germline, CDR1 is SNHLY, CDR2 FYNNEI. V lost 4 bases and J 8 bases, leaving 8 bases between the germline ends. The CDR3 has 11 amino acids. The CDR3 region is CASSVETGYTF. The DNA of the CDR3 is TGTGCCAGCAGTGTTGAGACGGGCTACACCTTC. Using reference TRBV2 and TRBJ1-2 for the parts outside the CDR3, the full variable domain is EPEVTQTPSHQVTQMGQEVILRCVPISNHLYFYWYRQILGQKVEFLVSFYNNEISEKSEIFDDQFSVERPDGSNFTLKIRSTKLEDSAMYFCASSVETGYTFGSGTRLTVV.

The CDR3 here is CASTTGTSGFSEQFF. The CDR3 DNA sequence: TGTGCCAGCACCACCGGGACTAGCGGATTCTCGGAGCAGTTCTTC. This sequence joins TRBV7-2 and TRBJ2-1; TRBD2 matches 11 bases. Germline lookup yields CDR1 SGHTA and CDR2 FQGNSA. The CDR3 contains 15 residues. V shed 7 bases, J shed 10 bases, and the junction held 12 bases outside the gene matches. The full variable domain, with the rest looked up from reference TRBV7-2 and TRBJ2-1, is GAGVSQSPSNKVTEKGKDVELRCDPISGHTALYWYRQSLGQGLEFLIYFQGNSAPDKSGLPSDRFSAERTGGSVSTLTIQRTQQEDSAVYLCASTTGTSGFSEQFFGPGTRLTVL.